This TCR beta chain was retrieved from a study of blood T cell repertoires in COVID-19. Assignments of participants to cohorts depended upon their own reported clinical history. From germline, CDR1 is LNHDA and CDR2 SQIVND (reference sequence). The V end was cut by 10 bases, the J end by 5 bases, with 9 bases between. The CDR3 length is 11 residues. This table comes from immunoSEQ multiplex PCR, and its TCRdb copy is limited to in-frame clones, with some not included. The sample holds hundreds of thousands of clones, 80% to 90% seen once. V and J are TRBV19 and TRBJ2-1; D perhaps matches TRBD1 (6 bases). The TCR was taken from a woman aged 45-65 years who had been exposed to COVID-19. The sequencing input was PBMCs or T cells enriched from blood (not recorded which). The chain's CDR3 is CATRDNNEQFF. Written as DNA, the CDR3 is TGTGCCACCCGGGACAACAATGAGCAGTTCTTC.